Described below is a single T cell receptor (beta chain) sequence and its context. What it recognizes is unknown. Not enrolled were patients with uncontrolled infection, other autoimmune disease, pregnancy or lactation. This specimen comes from a study of T cells in Graves' hyperthyroidism and ophthalmopathy. Study-wide findings and caveats: Clonotypes that were expanded in thyroid above 0.001 mostly appeared in blood too.

Trimming shortened V by 4 bases and J by 4 bases, and 10 bases separated the two germline ends. The CDR3 is made up of 14 amino acids. The germline V gene encodes CDR1 MNHEY and CDR2 SMNVEV (reference sequence). Amplified regions were TCR beta CDR3 sequences from RNA transcripts. Initially, a first-round RT-PCR of the TCR CDR3 employed the HTBI primer set. TCRdb re-derived calls from the multiplex PCR reads in MiXCR, one entry per CDR3 protein. Among around 350,000 distinct CDR3 sequences listed, around 25% were seen once. The receptor comes from a middle-aged man with Graves' hyperthyroidism. The chain employs TRBV27 and TRBJ1-4; D may be TRBD1 (5 bases). The sequenced sample consisted of blood. The CDR3 region is CASSSWDGNEKLFF. CDR3 DNA sequence: TGTGCCAGCAGTTCGTGGGACGGTAATGAAAAACTGTTTTTT.